The next 9 T cell receptor beta chains were all read from a single sample in a study of CD8+ T cells in alopecia areata. As to treatment: oral pan-JAK inhibitor, 5-10 mg twice daily. Sequencing templates came from extracted RNA that was reverse transcribed into cDNA. Profiling relied on immunoSEQ multiplex PCR, and the TCRdb table lists in-frame clones only, not all of them. This sample carries 250,000 to 350,000 clones, approximately 60% of them seen once, and the ten largest clones take around 0.92%. Sequences were derived from CD4+ T cells sorted from blood, sampled at week 52, from a patient treated with tofacitinib. The receptor set was obtained from a human donor with alopecia areata.

This clone has a single count. This chain joins TRBV30 and TRBJ1-1; a weak D match, TRBD1 (5 bases). The CDR3 extends over 15 amino acids. Germline V CDR1 and CDR2: GTSNPN, SVGIG (reference sequence). Trimming cost V 0 bases and J 1 base, with 12 bases left between them. The CDR3 nucleotides read TGTGCCTGGAGTGTACCGGGACGTCCGAACACTGAAGCTTTCTTT. Translating it yields CAWSVPGRPNTEAFF. Supplemented by reference TRBV30 and TRBJ1-1, the full variable domain reads SQTIHQWPATLVQPVGSPLSLECTVEGTSNPNLYWYRQAAGRGLQLLFYSVGIGQISSEVPQNLSASRPQDRQFILSSKKLLLSDSGFYLCAWSVPGRPNTEAFFGQGTRLTVV.

The J gene is TRBJ2-5, the V gene TRBV6-5, with D tentatively TRBD1 or TRBD2 (5 bases each). Between the trimmed V and J ends, which lost 6 bases and 2 bases, there was a span of 13 bases. This CDR3 spans 14 amino acids. CDR1 is MNHEY, CDR2 SVGAGI, per germline. The CDR3 is CASSPGTLQETQYF. CDR3 sequence (DNA): TGTGCCAGCAGCCCCGGGACGCTTCAAGAGACCCAGTACTTC.

V usage is TRBV4-1 and J usage is TRBJ2-5; D may correspond to TRBD1 or TRBD2 (6 bases each). This CDR3 is built from 15 residues. Germline values: CDR1 MGHRA, CDR2 YSYEKL. V lost 4 bases and J lost 4, with 16 bases in between. This chain's CDR3 is CASSLLFRGAETQYF. Written as DNA, the CDR3 is TGCGCCAGCAGCCTCCTGTTTAGGGGGGCAGAGACCCAGTACTTC.

The chain joins TRBV29-1 to TRBJ2-5; 8 bases line up with TRBD2. Germline CDR1 reads SQVTM; CDR2 reads ANQGSEA. With 7 bases clipped from V and 5 bases from J, the junction kept 9 bases outside the gene matches. This CDR3 region has 13 residues. The CDR3 sequence: CSGGLAPKETQYF. The CDR3 DNA sequence: TGCAGCGGTGGACTAGCACCCAAGGAGACCCAGTACTTC.

This chain links TRBV29-1 with TRBJ1-2; no firm D call. Germline loops: CDR1 SQVTM, CDR2 ANQGSEA. This CDR3 has 12 residues. V was pared by 5 bases and J by 7 bases, with 14 bases between. CDR3 amino acids: CSVSEGGSGYTF. For the CDR3, the DNA is TGCAGCGTTTCGGAGGGTGGGTCTGGCTACACCTTC.

There are many counts of this clone. The J gene is TRBJ2-7, the V gene TRBV7-6; TRBD1 might be the D (6 bases). Germline CDR1 reads SGHVS; CDR2 reads FNYEAQ. The CDR3 extends over 17 amino acids. V lost 2 bases, J lost 0 bases, and 17 bases lay in between. The CDR3 spells CASSLSVGQGSSYEQYF. CDR3 nucleotides: TGTGCCAGCAGCTTAAGTGTCGGGCAGGGGAGCTCCTACGAGCAGTACTTC.

The chain employs TRBV5-6 and TRBJ1-5, with no clear D. Trimming took 3 bases from V and 6 from J, leaving 13 bases between them. The CDR3 runs 14 residues. Germline CDR1 and CDR2: SGHDT and YYEEEE. The DNA of the CDR3 is TGTGCCAGCAGCTCGGACGGGAGGGCTCAGCCCCAGCATTTT. It specifies CASSSDGRAQPQHF.

The rearrangement links TRBV30 to TRBJ1-5, with 10 bases fitting TRBD1. V was clipped by 2 bases and J by 5 bases; unmatched bases: 3. The CDR3 sequence is 14 residues long. In germline, CDR1 is GTSNPN, CDR2 SVGIG (reference sequence). The CDR3 region has the DNA TGTGCCTGGAGTTTCGGACAGGGGGATCAGCCCCAGCATTTT. Its translation: CAWSFGQGDQPQHF.

The V call is TRBV4-3, the J call TRBJ1-2; D may be TRBD1 (5 bases). The germline CDR1 and CDR2 sequences are LGHNA and YSLEER. The germline V and J ends were trimmed by 3 bases and 8 bases, with 13 bases remaining between them. The CDR3 length is 13 residues. CDR3 nucleotides: TGCGCCAGCAGCCAGGGGACGAGGAGGGGCTACACCTTC. Encoded protein: CASSQGTRRGYTF.